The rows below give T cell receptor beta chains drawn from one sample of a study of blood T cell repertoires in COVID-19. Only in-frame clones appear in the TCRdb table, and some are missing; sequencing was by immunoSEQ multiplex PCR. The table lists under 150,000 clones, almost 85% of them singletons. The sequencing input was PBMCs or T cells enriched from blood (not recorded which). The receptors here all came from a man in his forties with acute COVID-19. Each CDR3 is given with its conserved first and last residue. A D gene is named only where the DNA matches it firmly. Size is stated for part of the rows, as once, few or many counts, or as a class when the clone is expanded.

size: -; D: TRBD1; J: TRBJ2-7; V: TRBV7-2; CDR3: CASRRGQGYEQYF; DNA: TGTGCCAGCAGGCGAGGACAGGGGTACGAGCAGTACTTC
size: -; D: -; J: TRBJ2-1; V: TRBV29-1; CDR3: CSASGLVNNEQFF; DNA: TGCAGCGCCTCGGGACTGGTTAACAATGAGCAGTTCTTC
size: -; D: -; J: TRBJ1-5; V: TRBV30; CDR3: CAWSGGGNQPQHF; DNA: TGTGCCTGGAGTGGTGGGGGGAATCAGCCCCAGCATTTT
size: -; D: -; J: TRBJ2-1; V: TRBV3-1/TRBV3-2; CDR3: CASSPGTRAGNEQFF; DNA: TGTGCCAGCAGCCCCGGGACAAGGGCAGGAAATGAGCAGTTCTTC
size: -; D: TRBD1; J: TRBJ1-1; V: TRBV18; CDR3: CASSAQGAGDGTEAFF; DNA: TGTGCCAGCTCAGCACAGGGGGCAGGGGATGGCACTGAAGCTTTCTTT
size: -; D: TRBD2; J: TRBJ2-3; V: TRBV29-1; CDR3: CSGTSGRPSTDTQYF; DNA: TGCAGCGGGACTAGCGGGAGGCCCAGCACAGATACGCAGTATTTT
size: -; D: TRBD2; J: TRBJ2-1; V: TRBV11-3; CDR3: CASSSSAGRHNEQFF; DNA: TGTGCCAGCAGCTCCTCAGCGGGGAGGCACAATGAGCAGTTCTTC
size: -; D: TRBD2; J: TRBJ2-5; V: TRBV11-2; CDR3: CASSRQRGEETQYF; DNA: TGTGCCAGCAGCCGTCAGCGGGGCGAAGAGACCCAGTACTTC
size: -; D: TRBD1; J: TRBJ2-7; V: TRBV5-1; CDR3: CASSPDRGDYEQYF; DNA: TGCGCCAGCAGCCCGGACAGGGGGGACTACGAGCAGTACTTC
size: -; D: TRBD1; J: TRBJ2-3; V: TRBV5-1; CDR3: CASSLQGDATQYF; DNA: TGCGCCAGCAGCTTACAGGGGGACGCTACGCAGTATTTT
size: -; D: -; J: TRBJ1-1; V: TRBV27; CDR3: CASSPTRGEAFF; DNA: TGTGCCAGCAGCCCGACCCGGGGTGAAGCTTTCTTT
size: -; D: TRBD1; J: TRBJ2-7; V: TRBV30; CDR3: CAWSYRGSYEQYF; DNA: TGTGCCTGGAGTTACAGGGGTTCCTACGAGCAGTACTTC
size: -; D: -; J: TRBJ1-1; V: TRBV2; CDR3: CASTGGAVRGTEAFF; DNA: TGTGCCAGCACTGGAGGGGCAGTTCGGGGAACTGAAGCTTTCTTT
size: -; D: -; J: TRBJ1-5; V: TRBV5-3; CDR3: CARSLAEVEQPQHF; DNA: TGTGCCAGAAGCTTGGCCGAGGTAGAGCAGCCCCAGCATTTT
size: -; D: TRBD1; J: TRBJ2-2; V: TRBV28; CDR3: CASLPGQGGTGELFF; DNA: TGTGCCAGCCTCCCAGGACAGGGCGGAACCGGGGAGCTGTTTTTT
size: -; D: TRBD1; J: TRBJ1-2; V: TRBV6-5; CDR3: CASSRGTDYGYTF; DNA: TGTGCCAGCAGTCGTGGGACAGATTATGGCTACACCTTC
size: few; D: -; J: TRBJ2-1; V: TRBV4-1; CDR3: CASSPRGPQRPTGNEQFF; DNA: TGCGCCAGCAGCCCGCGGGGGCCCCAGCGCCCTACGGGGAATGAGCAGTTCTTC
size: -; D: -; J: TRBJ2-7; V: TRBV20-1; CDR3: CSASRTADEQYF; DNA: TGCAGTGCTAGTCGTACAGCAGACGAGCAGTACTTC
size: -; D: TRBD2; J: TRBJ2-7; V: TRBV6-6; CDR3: CASSPPQSLAKTYEQYF; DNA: TGTGCCAGCAGTCCACCTCAATCACTAGCGAAGACCTACGAGCAGTACTTC
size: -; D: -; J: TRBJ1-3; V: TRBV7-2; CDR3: CASSPTGGAGNTIYF; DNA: TGTGCCAGCAGTCCCACGGGGGGCGCGGGAAACACCATATATTTT
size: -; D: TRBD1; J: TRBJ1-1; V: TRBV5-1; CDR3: CASSLQGSNTEAFF; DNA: TGCGCCAGCAGCCTACAGGGGAGTAACACTGAAGCTTTCTTT
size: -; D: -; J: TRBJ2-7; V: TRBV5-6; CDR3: CASSDGLSYEQYF; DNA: TGTGCCAGCAGTGACGGACTTTCCTACGAGCAGTACTTC
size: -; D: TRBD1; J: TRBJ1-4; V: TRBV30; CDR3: CAWSRRQGLDEKLFF; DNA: TGTGCCTGGAGTCGCCGACAGGGGCTAGATGAAAAACTGTTTTTT
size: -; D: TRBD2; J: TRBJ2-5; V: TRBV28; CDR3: CASSSRTSGGGETQYF; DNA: TGTGCCAGCAGTTCTCGGACTAGCGGGGGGGGAGAGACCCAGTACTTC
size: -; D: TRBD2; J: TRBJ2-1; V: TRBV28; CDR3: CASKVAGGNEQFF; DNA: TGTGCCAGCAAGGTAGCGGGTGGCAATGAGCAGTTCTTC
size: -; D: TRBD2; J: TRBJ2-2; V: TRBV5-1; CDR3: CASSSPGGTADTGELFF; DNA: TGCGCCAGCAGCTCCCCGGGGGGGACGGCAGACACCGGGGAGCTGTTTTTT
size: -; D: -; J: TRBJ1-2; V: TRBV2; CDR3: CASTPADFYGYTF; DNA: TGTGCCAGCACCCCGGCAGACTTCTATGGCTACACCTTC
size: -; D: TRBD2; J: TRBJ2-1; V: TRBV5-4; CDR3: CASSLPGLAGVDEQFF; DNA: TGTGCCAGCAGCTTGCCGGGACTAGCGGGAGTTGATGAGCAGTTCTTC
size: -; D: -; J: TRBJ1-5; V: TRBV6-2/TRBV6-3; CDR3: CASSYSAIGGFNQPQHF; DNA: TGTGCCAGCAGTTACTCTGCGATAGGAGGGTTCAATCAGCCCCAGCATTTT
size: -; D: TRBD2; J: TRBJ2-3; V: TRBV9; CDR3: CASSVVLAGGGISTDTQYF; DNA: TGTGCCAGCAGCGTAGTATTAGCGGGAGGAGGCATTAGCACAGATACGCAGTATTTT
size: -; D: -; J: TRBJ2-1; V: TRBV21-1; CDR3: CASSRADSGLNEQFF; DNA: TGTGCCAGCAGCAGGGCGGATAGCGGCCTCAATGAGCAGTTCTTC
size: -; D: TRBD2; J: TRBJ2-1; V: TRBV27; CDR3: CASKLAGGPMRENEQFF; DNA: TGTGCCAGCAAACTAGCGGGAGGGCCTATGCGAGAAAATGAGCAGTTCTTC
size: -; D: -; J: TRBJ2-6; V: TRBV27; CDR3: CASSGDTDQIGANVLTF; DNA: TGTGCCAGCAGTGGGGACACCGATCAAATCGGGGCCAACGTCCTGACTTTC
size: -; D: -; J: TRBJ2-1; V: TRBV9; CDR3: CASSVWGNNEQFF; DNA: TGTGCCAGCAGCGTTTGGGGCAACAATGAGCAGTTCTTC
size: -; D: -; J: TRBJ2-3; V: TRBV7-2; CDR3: CASSLAAGGGGTQYF; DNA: TGTGCCAGCAGCTTAGCTGCAGGGGGAGGAGGTACGCAGTATTTT
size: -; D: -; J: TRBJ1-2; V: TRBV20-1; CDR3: CSASQGREGGYTF; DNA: TGCAGTGCTAGTCAGGGACGGGAGGGTGGCTACACCTTC
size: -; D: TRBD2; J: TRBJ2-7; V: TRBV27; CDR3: CASSWTSGSTYEQYF; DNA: TGTGCCAGCAGTTGGACTAGCGGGAGTACCTACGAGCAGTACTTC
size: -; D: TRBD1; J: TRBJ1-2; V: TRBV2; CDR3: CASSKDRTGDYGYTF; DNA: TGTGCCAGCAGTAAGGACAGGACGGGCGACTATGGCTACACCTTC
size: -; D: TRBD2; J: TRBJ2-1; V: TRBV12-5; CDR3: CASGLARFGRGGLSYNEQFF; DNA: TGTGCTAGTGGTTTGGCCCGCTTCGGGCGGGGGGGCCTTTCCTACAATGAGCAGTTCTTC
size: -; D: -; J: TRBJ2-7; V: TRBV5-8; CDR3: CASSPSSYEQYF; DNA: TGTGCCAGCAGCCCGAGCTCCTACGAGCAGTACTTC
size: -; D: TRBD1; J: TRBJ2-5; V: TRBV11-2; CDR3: CASSADRGTEETQYF; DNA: TGTGCCAGCAGCGCCGACAGGGGGACCGAAGAGACCCAGTACTTC
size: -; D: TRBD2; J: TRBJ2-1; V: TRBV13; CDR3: CASSEGLAGLRGESYNEQFF; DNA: TGTGCCAGCTCCGAGGGGCTAGCGGGTCTTCGAGGGGAGTCCTACAATGAGCAGTTCTTC
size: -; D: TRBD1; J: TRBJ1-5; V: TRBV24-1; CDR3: CATGQGHQPQHF; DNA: TGTGCCACCGGACAGGGGCATCAGCCCCAGCATTTT
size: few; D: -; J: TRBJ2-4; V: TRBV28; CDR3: CASSLYPLAKNIQYF; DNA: TGTGCCAGCAGTTTATATCCCCTAGCCAAAAACATTCAGTACTTC
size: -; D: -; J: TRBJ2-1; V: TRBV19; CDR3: CASSMGLYNEQFF; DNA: TGTGCCAGTAGTATGGGGCTCTACAATGAGCAGTTCTTC